Shown below are 18 T cell receptor beta chains from a single sample sequenced in a study of cytomegalovirus exposure and HLA in healthy donors. Primers: 60 Vbeta forward and 13 Jbeta reverse. Profiling relied on immunoSEQ multiplex PCR, and the TCRdb table lists in-frame clones only, not all of them. The sample consists of 120,000 to 150,000 clones, 72% of them appearing once. Sequencing used PBMCs. The receptors were gathered from a man aged 40-50 years in good health and CMV-seronegative.

V gene TRBV18 combines with J gene TRBJ2-7, with D tentatively TRBD1 (6 bases). Per germline, CDR1 KGHSH and CDR2 LQKENI. CDR3 size: 16 residues. Trimming took off 3 bases at V and 1 base at J, with 16 bases between the two ends. DNA for the CDR3: TGTGCCAGCTCACCGATCGCCGAACAGGGATCCTACGAGCAGTACTTC. This translates into CASSPIAEQGSYEQYF. Full variable domain (missing parts from reference TRBV18 and TRBJ2-7): NAGVMQNPRHLVRRRGQEARLRCSPMKGHSHVYWYRQLPEEGLKFMVYLQKENIIDESGMPKERFSAEFPKEGPSILRIQQVVRGDSAAYFCASSPIAEQGSYEQYFGPGTRLTVT.

This clone was found a few times. The chain has TRBV4-2 and TRBJ2-3; TRBD2 agrees at 8 bases. After removal of 0 bases from V and 2 bases from J, the junction contained 7 bases not matched to a gene. This CDR3 has 17 amino acids. Germline V gives CDR1 LGHNA, CDR2 YNFKEQ. The CDR3 nucleotides are TGTGCCAGCAGCCAAGATCAGGGCGGGGGGCCCACAGATACGCAGTATTTT. It encodes CASSQDQGGGPTDTQYF.

V usage is TRBV5-1 and J usage is TRBJ1-2; tentative D call: TRBD1 (5 bases). The CDR3 has 15 residues. CDR1 and CDR2 (germline): SGHRS, YFSETQ. Trimming removed 2 bases at V and 4 bases at J, with 15 bases between. CDR3 coding DNA: TGCGCCAGCAGCTTAGGTGGGGCGGGGTTCTATGGCTACACCTTC. Translation: CASSLGGAGFYGYTF.

The chain combines TRBV5-6 with TRBJ2-2, with 10 bases lining up with TRBD1. V was pared by 2 bases and J by 7 bases, with 5 bases of the junction left unmatched. Germline V gives CDR1 SGHDT, CDR2 YYEEEE. The CDR3 has 15 residues. The CDR3 loop reads CASSFGQGVGGELFF. CDR3 bases: TGTGCCAGCAGCTTTGGACAGGGGGTAGGCGGGGAGCTGTTTTTT.

The chain has TRBV7-9 and TRBJ1-4, with 7 bases fitting TRBD1. Germline loops: CDR1 SEHNR, CDR2 FQNEAQ (reference sequence). This CDR3 comprises 16 residues. The trim removed 5 bases at V and 5 bases at J, leaving 11 bases unmatched. The CDR3 protein is CASSRVWTGANEKLFF. The DNA of the CDR3 is TGTGCCAGCAGCAGAGTCTGGACAGGAGCAAATGAAAAACTGTTTTTT.

This clone was found a few times. The rearrangement links TRBV19 to TRBJ2-7; no reliable D call. Trimming removed 8 bases from V and 3 bases from J, with 17 bases in between. Germline CDR1 is LNHDA and CDR2 is SQIVND (reference sequence). The CDR3 loop spans 14 amino acids. The CDR3 spells CASEYFDQVYEQYF. As DNA, the CDR3 is TGTGCCAGTGAATATTTCGACCAGGTCTACGAGCAGTACTTC.

Points on this clone: Germline and junction disagree at one end, which may indicate a read error. This sequence joins TRBV6-5 and TRBJ2-2; possible D gene TRBD2, 5 bases. CDR1 and CDR2 (germline): MNHEY, SVGAGI. This CDR3 spans 13 amino acids. CDR3 nucleotides: TGTGCCAGCAGTGTAGCTTACACCGGGGAGCTGCTTTTT. It codes for CASSVAYTGELLF.

DNA of the CDR3: TGTGCCATCAGTGACGGGATCAATCAGCCCCAGCATTTT. Translating gives CAISDGINQPQHF. The chain couples TRBV10-3 to TRBJ1-5; D gene unclear. Germline lookup yields CDR1 ENHRY and CDR2 SYGVKD. The CDR3 has 13 residues. V was clipped by 3 bases and J by 3 bases, with 6 bases between them.

The chain combines TRBV6-5 with TRBJ2-5; maybe TRBD2 (7 bases). The J call is in doubt because the DNA end fits TRBJ2-7 better. Germline loops: CDR1 MNHEY, CDR2 SVGAGI. The CDR3 contains 14 residues. The CDR3 here is CASSSPGGPYEQYF. CDR3 nucleotide sequence: TGTGCCAGCAGTTCCCCCGGGGGGCCCTACGAGCAGTACTTC.

This chain connects TRBV15 to TRBJ1-5, with 8 bases lining up with TRBD1. The CDR3 contains 16 residues. After removal of 4 bases from V and 10 bases from J, the junction contained 15 bases not matched to a gene. CDR1 and CDR2 from the germline V gene are LNHNV and YYDKDF (reference sequence). This chain's CDR3 is CATSKAGTGTRLPQHF. CDR3 sequence (DNA): TGTGCCACCAGCAAAGCCGGGACAGGAACCCGTCTCCCCCAGCATTTT.

V and J are TRBV4-1 and TRBJ1-1; D gene ambiguous. Trimming took 6 bases from V and 3 from J, leaving 17 bases between them. The CDR3 is 15 residues long. Germline CDR1 MGHRA, CDR2 YSYEKL. This chain's CDR3 is CASRPIDSVDTEAFF. CDR3 coding DNA: TGCGCCAGCAGGCCGATCGACTCGGTCGACACTGAAGCTTTCTTT.

V and J are TRBV5-8 and TRBJ2-3; perhaps TRBD1 as D (6 bases). This CDR3 is built from 15 residues. Germline CDR1 is SGHTS and CDR2 is YDEGEE. V shed 0 bases and J shed 2 bases, with 10 bases lying between them. CDR3 region: CASSLVRGHTDTQYF. The CDR3 DNA reads TGTGCCAGCAGCTTGGTCAGGGGACACACAGATACGCAGTATTTT.

V is TRBV9 and J is TRBJ1-2, with unresolved D. Trimming pared 4 bases from V and 5 bases from J, leaving 9 bases between. Germline CDR1 is SGDLS and CDR2 is YYNGEE. The CDR3 runs 12 residues. This CDR3 reads CASSSPRYGYTF. In DNA, the CDR3 is TGTGCCAGCAGCTCGCCTAGATATGGCTACACCTTC.

This clone appeared a few times. V is TRBV7-6 and J is TRBJ2-7; 8 nucleotides align to TRBD2. The CDR3 length is 13 residues. V lost 7 bases, J lost 5 bases, and 7 bases stayed unmatched. The germline V gene has CDR1 SGHVS and CDR2 FNYEAQ. The DNA of the CDR3 is TGTGCCAGCAACCCCGGGACTAGAAACGAGCAGTACTTC. It yields the protein CASNPGTRNEQYF.

The V gene is TRBV19, the J gene TRBJ1-1; TRBD1 agrees at 8 bases. V trimming: 1 base; J trimming: 4 bases; junction bases outside the gene matches: 5. This CDR3 region has 15 residues. The germline V gene encodes CDR1 LNHDA and CDR2 SQIVND (reference sequence). This CDR3 is CASSIVGTGGTEAFF. The CDR3 nucleotides are TGTGCCAGTAGTATAGTGGGGACAGGAGGCACTGAAGCTTTCTTT.

DNA for the CDR3: TGTGCCAGCAGCCAGAACAGGGGATCCACTGAAGCTTTCTTT. This encodes CASSQNRGSTEAFF. V usage is TRBV6-5 and J usage is TRBJ1-1, with 7 bases fitting TRBD1. Per germline, CDR1 MNHEY and CDR2 SVGAGI. The CDR3 is 14 residues long. The V segment lost 6 bases and the J segment 4 bases; nucleotides outside the gene matches: 8.

This chain uses TRBV7-9 with TRBJ2-2, with TRBD1 identical over 8 bases. The CDR3 runs 18 residues. V lost 5 bases, J lost 4 bases, and 15 bases stayed unmatched. Germline-derived CDR1 and CDR2 are SEHNR and FQNEAQ (reference sequence). The DNA of the CDR3 is TGTGCCAGCAGCAGAGGAGCCCGCAGGGGGCTTGGCACCGGGGAGCTGTTTTTT. Translated: CASSRGARRGLGTGELFF.

CDR3 sequence (DNA): TGTGCCAGCAGCTCTTGGACAGTCGACGATACGCAGTATTTT. Its translation is CASSSWTVDDTQYF. The J gene is TRBJ2-3, the V gene TRBV7-9; D is perhaps TRBD1 (6 bases). The CDR3 is 14 amino acids. V lost 4 bases and J 6 bases, leaving 14 bases between the germline ends. CDR1 SEHNR and CDR2 FQNEAQ come from the germline V gene (reference sequence).